The T cell receptor (beta chain) described here comes from a study of T-cell memory formation after mild COVID-19. This clonotype showed up just a few times. The trim removed 4 bases at V and 0 bases at J, leaving 2 bases unmatched. This CDR3 contains 15 residues. Per the germline V gene, CDR1 is SGHNT and CDR2 is YYREEE (reference sequence). TCR alpha and TCR beta cDNA libraries carrying sample barcodes and UMIs were produced by 5'RACE using constant-segment primers. TCRdb recomputed calls from the 5' RACE reads with MiXCR, one row per CDR3 protein. The sample holds about 280,000 distinct CDR3 sequences, under 8.5% seen once.

The material sequenced was PBMCs or a T cell subset sorted from them (not recorded which). The sequence came from a man aged 18 to 35 who had mild COVID-19 (a few samples of this study predate the infection). Cell type and time point are not known. This chain links TRBV5-4 with TRBJ2-2, with 8 bases aligning to TRBD1. DNA of the CDR3: TGTGCCAGCAGCAGGACAGGGTCGAACACCGGGGAGCTGTTTTTT. Its protein is CASSRTGSNTGELFF.